These 26 T cell receptor beta chains were all obtained from the same sample, sequenced in a study of T cell repertoires in cytomegalovirus infection. TCRdb reprocessed the reads with MiXCR, giving one entry per CDR3 protein. The table shows about 440,000 distinct CDR3 sequences, with roughly 31% occurring only once. Sequenced sample: PBMCs. The receptor source for this set is a human donor in good health (CMV status not recorded). Some clones in this sample may be carry-over from other donors' samples.

The chain uses TRBV19 and TRBJ1-5, with a tentative D call TRBD1 (5 bases). Germline CDR1 LNHDA, CDR2 SQIVND (reference sequence). V lost 5 bases, J lost 2 bases, and 13 bases lay in between. The length of the CDR3 is 15 residues. The CDR3 nucleotides are TGTGCCAGTAGTCCCAGGGATATGGGCAATCAGCCCCAGCATTTT. Translated: CASSPRDMGNQPQHF. Supplemented by reference TRBV19 and TRBJ1-5, the full variable domain reads DGGITQSPKYLFRKEGQNVTLSCEQNLNHDAMYWYRQDPGQGLRLIYYSQIVNDFQKGDIAEGYSVSREKKESFPLTVTSAQKNPTAFYLCASSPRDMGNQPQHFGDGTRLSIL.

The J gene is TRBJ2-7, the V gene TRBV6-2 or TRBV6-3, with no clear D. Germline V CDR1 and CDR2: MNHEY, SVGEGT. The CDR3 is made up of 16 amino acids. The V and J ends lost 6 bases and 2 bases respectively, with 20 bases between them. CDR3 bases: TGTGCCAGCAGGAAATTGCCCTTGCACGAAACCTACGAGCAGTACTTC. Translated, it gives CASRKLPLHETYEQYF.

This clonotype was seen a handful of times. V usage is TRBV7-2 and J usage is TRBJ2-7, with 7 bases lining up with TRBD2. The V and J ends lost 2 bases and 0 bases, in that order; junction bases with no gene match: 10. The length of the CDR3 is 17 residues. Germline lookup yields CDR1 SGHTA and CDR2 FQGNSA. The CDR3 loop is CASSLYDSGSDSYEQYF. Written as DNA, the CDR3 is TGTGCCAGCAGCTTATATGATAGCGGGTCCGACTCCTACGAGCAGTACTTC.

This clonotype was detected ten times or more. The rearrangement links TRBV7-9 to TRBJ1-3; no firm D call. The germline V gene encodes CDR1 SEHNR and CDR2 FQNEAQ (reference sequence). Trimming shortened V by 2 bases and J by 8 bases, and 13 bases separated the two germline ends. The CDR3 runs 14 residues. CDR3 DNA: TGTGCCAGCAGCTTACCGAGACCTCGAGACACCATATATTTT. Protein: CASSLPRPRDTIYF.

This clonotype has more than one count but fewer than ten. The chain links TRBV7-9 to TRBJ2-7; 8 bases match TRBD1. The CDR3 length is 15 residues. With V trimmed by 1 base and J by 4 bases, 6 bases remained unmatched. Looked up from germline, CDR1 is SEHNR and CDR2 is FQNEAQ (reference sequence). CDR3 nucleotide sequence: TGTGCCAGCAGCTTAGTCGACCAGGGGGCGTACGAGCAGTACTTC. The encoded protein is CASSLVDQGAYEQYF.

This clonotype was seen only a few times. This chain joins TRBV4-3 and TRBJ1-5, with D perhaps matching TRBD1 (6 bases). This CDR3 is 15 amino acids long. The germline gives CDR1 LGHNA, CDR2 YSLEER. The ends were cut back, 2 bases at V and 2 bases at J, with 10 bases in the middle. CDR3 in DNA: TGCGCCAGCAGCCAAACCAGGACAGGCAATCAGCCCCAGCATTTT. Amino acid sequence: CASSQTRTGNQPQHF.

V is TRBV20-1 and J is TRBJ2-1, with 7 bases lining up with TRBD2. Per germline, CDR1 DFQATT and CDR2 SNEGSKA (reference sequence). The CDR3 has 16 residues. Trimming at V came to 1 base and at J to 0 bases, leaving 6 bases not matched to a gene. This CDR3 reads CSARVFGGGSYNEQFF. The CDR3 DNA sequence: TGCAGTGCTAGAGTCTTTGGGGGGGGCTCCTACAATGAGCAGTTCTTC.

This chain uses TRBV28 with TRBJ1-2; TRBD1 might be the D (5 bases). The length of the CDR3 is 12 residues. The germline CDR1 and CDR2 sequences are MDHEN and SYDVKM. In DNA, the CDR3 is TGTTCCAAAGGGGCTTCAAACTATGGCTACACCTTC. This codes for CSKGASNYGYTF.

The chain uses TRBV9 and TRBJ2-2; D is unresolved. CDR1 and CDR2 (germline): SGDLS, YYNGEE. V dropped 3 bases and J dropped 4 bases, with 13 bases sitting between them. There are 15 residues in the CDR3. The CDR3 is CASSGPVQFTGELFF. CDR3 DNA: TGTGCCAGCAGCGGCCCCGTACAGTTCACCGGGGAGCTGTTTTTT.

The genes are TRBV7-8 and TRBJ2-7; possibly TRBD1 or TRBD2 for D (6 bases each). Germline V lookup: CDR1 SGHVS, CDR2 FQNEAQ. The CDR3 is made up of 14 amino acids. Trimming cost V 6 bases and J 0 bases, with 12 bases left between them. CDR3 protein: CASRLGGSSYEQYF. CDR3 bases: TGTGCCAGCAGACTGGGGGGCAGCTCCTACGAGCAGTACTTC.

This clonotype was observed many times. The V call is TRBV6-6, the J call TRBJ2-7; TRBD1 matches at 7 bases. Per germline, CDR1 MNHNY and CDR2 SVGAGI (reference sequence). The junction had 7 bases not matched to a gene; V was cut back by 5 bases and J by 6 bases. The CDR3 consists of 13 residues. The CDR3 loop reads CASSPPTGSEQYF. The CDR3 DNA follows: TGTGCCAGCAGTCCACCGACAGGGTCCGAGCAGTACTTC.

The genes are TRBV19 and TRBJ1-2; D not certain. There are 13 residues in the CDR3. The V end lost 3 bases, the J end lost 5 bases, and 10 bases lay between the germline ends. Germline V gives CDR1 LNHDA, CDR2 SQIVND (reference sequence). The CDR3, as DNA: TGTGCCAGTAGTATGAGTAGGAAGTATGGCTACACCTTC. It yields the protein CASSMSRKYGYTF.

The rearrangement joins TRBV7-8 to TRBJ2-2, with TRBD2 matching 10 bases. In germline, CDR1 is SGHVS, CDR2 FQNEAQ. V gave up 3 bases and J gave up 6 bases; unmatched junction bases: 7. The CDR3 length is 16 residues. Written as DNA, the CDR3 is TGTGCCAGCAGCTTGTGGGTAGCGGGGGGCTCCGGGGAGCTGTTTTTT. Its translation is CASSLWVAGGSGELFF.

This clonotype turned up a few times. The CDR3 sequence is CASSLGRQGAWYNSPLHF. In DNA form, the CDR3 reads TGTGCCAGCAGTCTCGGGAGGCAGGGGGCATGGTATAATTCACCCCTCCACTTT. The chain uses TRBV12-3 or TRBV12-4 and TRBJ1-6, with 8 bases fitting TRBD1. The CDR3 consists of 18 residues. The ends lost 5 bases at V and 4 bases at J; junction bases unmatched: 13.

This rearrangement joins TRBV4-3 to TRBJ1-1; no definite D call. Trimming took 0 bases from V and 0 from J, leaving 8 bases between them. This CDR3 is 15 amino acids long. Germline CDR1 LGHNA, CDR2 YSLEER. The CDR3 sequence is CASSQDGQMNTEAFF. CDR3 sequence (DNA): TGCGCCAGCAGCCAAGATGGTCAGATGAACACTGAAGCTTTCTTT.

There are many counts of this clonotype. The J gene is TRBJ2-1, the V gene TRBV7-8, with unresolved D. Trimming pared 1 base from V and 8 bases from J, leaving 3 bases between. Germline V gene lookup returns CDR1 SGHVS and CDR2 FQNEAQ. The CDR3 spans 11 residues. The CDR3 nucleotides are TGTGCCAGCAGCTTAGTAGATGAGCAGTTCTTC. Residues: CASSLVDEQFF. The full variable domain, its missing parts supplied by reference TRBV7-8 and TRBJ2-1, is GAGVSQSPRYKVAKRGQDVALRCDPISGHVSLFWYQQALGQGPEFLTYFQNEAQLDKSGLPSDRFFAERPEGSVSTLKIQRTQQEDSAVYLCASSLVDEQFFGPGTRLTVL.

The V gene is TRBV5-4, the J gene TRBJ2-7, with a possible D match to TRBD1 (6 bases). This CDR3 is 14 amino acids long. In germline, CDR1 is SGHNT, CDR2 YYREEE (reference sequence). The V end was cut by 4 bases, the J end by 3 bases, with 14 bases between. For the CDR3, the DNA is TGTGCCAGCAGCCCAGCGCCGGACAGCTACGAGCAGTACTTC. This translates into CASSPAPDSYEQYF.

The chain uses TRBV12-3 or TRBV12-4 and TRBJ1-5; TRBD1 is a possible D gene (6 bases). V lost 6 bases to trimming and J lost 3 bases, with 15 bases between them. The length of the CDR3 is 15 residues. CDR3 in amino acids: CASRATGRVNQPQHF. The CDR3 nucleotides read TGTGCCAGCAGAGCCACAGGGCGCGTCAATCAGCCCCAGCATTTT.

V gene TRBV5-1 combines with J gene TRBJ1-4, with 10 bases aligning to TRBD1. V shed 4 bases and J 8 bases; nucleotides not matched to a gene: 8. The length of the CDR3 is 15 residues. The germline CDR1 and CDR2 sequences are SGHRS and YFSETQ. The CDR3 spells CASSSAGTGDEKLFF. The CDR3 coding sequence is TGCGCCAGCAGCAGCGCCGGGACAGGGGACGAAAAACTGTTTTTT.

The J gene is TRBJ2-1, the V gene TRBV7-3; tentatively, D is TRBD2 (6 bases). There are 13 residues in the CDR3. CDR1 and CDR2 from the germline V gene are SGHTA and FQGTGA. With 11 bases removed from V and 4 bases from J, the gap between germline ends came to 15 bases. The CDR3 DNA reads TGTGCCCACGAACTAGCCGGATACAATGAGCAGTTCTTC. It is translated as CAHELAGYNEQFF.

The chain has TRBV5-1 and TRBJ1-1; D is ambiguous. Germline V CDR1 and CDR2: SGHRS, YFSETQ. The V end lost 3 bases, the J end lost 0 bases, and 6 bases lay between the germline ends. The CDR3 extends over 13 amino acids. The CDR3 reads CASSWSMNTEAFF. DNA of the CDR3: TGCGCCAGCAGCTGGTCGATGAACACTGAAGCTTTCTTT.

This clonotype has more than one count but fewer than ten. A read error may account for a junction end that differs from germline. The J gene is TRBJ2-3, the V gene TRBV11-2; D is perhaps TRBD2 (5 bases). Looked up from germline, CDR1 is SGHAT and CDR2 is FQNNGV. This CDR3 region has 15 residues. CDR3 residues: CASTLERAGTDTQYF. CDR3 bases: TGTGCCAGCACCTTAGAGAGGGCGGGCACAGATACGCAGTATTTT.

This clonotype has a handful of counts. The chain is built from TRBV11-1 and TRBJ2-3; a weak D match, TRBD2 (5 bases). This CDR3 spans 14 amino acids. Between the trimmed V and J ends, which lost 5 bases and 2 bases, there was a span of 11 bases. Germline V gene lookup returns CDR1 SGHAT and CDR2 FQDESV (reference sequence). The CDR3 protein is CASSILEYTDTQYF. The CDR3 DNA follows: TGTGCCAGCAGCATACTAGAGTACACAGATACGCAGTATTTT.

This clonotype was found many times. The chain carries TRBV7-6 and TRBJ2-4; 9 bases match TRBD1. Germline V gives CDR1 SGHVS, CDR2 FNYEAQ. The CDR3 is made up of 17 amino acids. The ends lost 5 bases at V and 1 base at J; junction bases unmatched: 9. The CDR3 DNA reads as TGTGCCAGCAGCCCGGGGACAGGGTCGTTGGCCAAAAACATTCAGTACTTC. It specifies CASSPGTGSLAKNIQYF.

This clonotype was detected a few times. The V call is TRBV4-3, the J call TRBJ2-5, with TRBD1 identical over 10 bases. Germline V gene data show CDR1 as LGHNA and CDR2 as YSLEER. The CDR3 runs to 14 residues. The J segment lost 5 bases and the V segment lost 4 bases, leaving 4 bases of the junction unmatched. CDR3 DNA sequence: TGCGCCAGCAGCCGGGGACAGGGGTTGGAGACCCAGTACTTC. It yields the protein CASSRGQGLETQYF.

This clonotype was observed a few times. This chain joins TRBV12-3 or TRBV12-4 and TRBJ1-2; 10 bases are a match to TRBD1. CDR3 length: 13 residues. V trimming: 2 bases; J trimming: 7 bases; junction bases outside the gene matches: 1. CDR3 DNA: TGTGCCAGCAGTTTAAGGGACAGGGGTGGCTACACCTTC. Translation gives CASSLRDRGGYTF.